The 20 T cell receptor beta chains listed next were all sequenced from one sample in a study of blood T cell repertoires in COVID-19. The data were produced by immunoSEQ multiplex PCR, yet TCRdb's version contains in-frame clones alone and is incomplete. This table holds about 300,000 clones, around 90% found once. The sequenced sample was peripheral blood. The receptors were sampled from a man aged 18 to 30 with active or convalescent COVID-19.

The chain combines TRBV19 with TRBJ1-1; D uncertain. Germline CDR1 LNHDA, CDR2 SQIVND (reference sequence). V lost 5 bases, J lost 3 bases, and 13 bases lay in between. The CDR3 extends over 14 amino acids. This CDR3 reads CASSHSGTDTEAFF. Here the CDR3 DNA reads TGTGCCAGTAGTCACTCAGGCACCGACACTGAAGCTTTCTTT.

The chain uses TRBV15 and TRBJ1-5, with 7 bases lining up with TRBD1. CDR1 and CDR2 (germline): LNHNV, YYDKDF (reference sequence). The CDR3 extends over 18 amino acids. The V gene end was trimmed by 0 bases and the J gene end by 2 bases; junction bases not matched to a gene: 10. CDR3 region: CATSRDSNTGVGNQPQHF. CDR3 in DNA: TGTGCCACCAGCAGAGATTCCAACACAGGGGTTGGCAATCAGCCCCAGCATTTT.

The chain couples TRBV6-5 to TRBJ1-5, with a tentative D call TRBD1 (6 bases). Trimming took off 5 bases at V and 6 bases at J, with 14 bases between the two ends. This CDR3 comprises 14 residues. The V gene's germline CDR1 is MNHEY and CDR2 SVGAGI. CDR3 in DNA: TGTGCCAGCAGTCTACAGGGTTACGGTCAGCCCCAGCATTTT. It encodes CASSLQGYGQPQHF.

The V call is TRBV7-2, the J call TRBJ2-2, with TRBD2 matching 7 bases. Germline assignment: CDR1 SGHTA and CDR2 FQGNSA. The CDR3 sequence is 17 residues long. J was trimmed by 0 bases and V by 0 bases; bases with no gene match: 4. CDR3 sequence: CASSLAPSGANTGELFF. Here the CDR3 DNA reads TGTGCCAGCAGCTTAGCCCCCAGCGGGGCGAACACCGGGGAGCTGTTTTTT.

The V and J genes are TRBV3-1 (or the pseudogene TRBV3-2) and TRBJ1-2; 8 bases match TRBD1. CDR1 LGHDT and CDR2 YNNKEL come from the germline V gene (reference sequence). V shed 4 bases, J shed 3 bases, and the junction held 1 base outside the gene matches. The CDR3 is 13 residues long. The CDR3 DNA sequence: TGTGCCAGCAGCCTGACAGGGGACTATGGCTACACCTTC. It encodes CASSLTGDYGYTF.

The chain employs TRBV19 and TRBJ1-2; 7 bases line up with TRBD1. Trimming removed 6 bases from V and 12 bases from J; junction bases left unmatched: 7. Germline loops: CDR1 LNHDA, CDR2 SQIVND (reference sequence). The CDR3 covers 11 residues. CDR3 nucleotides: TGTGCCAGTAGGCGGGACAGCTTTCACACCTTC. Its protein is CASRRDSFHTF.

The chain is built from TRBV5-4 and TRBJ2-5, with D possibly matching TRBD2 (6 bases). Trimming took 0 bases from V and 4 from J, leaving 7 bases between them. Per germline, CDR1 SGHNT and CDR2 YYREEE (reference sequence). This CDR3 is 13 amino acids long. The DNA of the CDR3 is TGTGCCAGCAGCTTGGTGGGGGGAGAGACCCAGTACTTC. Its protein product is CASSLVGGETQYF.

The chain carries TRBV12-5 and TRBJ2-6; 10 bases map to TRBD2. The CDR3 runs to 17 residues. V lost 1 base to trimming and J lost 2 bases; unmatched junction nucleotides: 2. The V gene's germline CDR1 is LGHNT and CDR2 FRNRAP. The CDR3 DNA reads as TGTGCTAGTGGTTTGGGACTAGCGGGTACTGGGGCCAACGTCCTGACTTTC. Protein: CASGLGLAGTGANVLTF.

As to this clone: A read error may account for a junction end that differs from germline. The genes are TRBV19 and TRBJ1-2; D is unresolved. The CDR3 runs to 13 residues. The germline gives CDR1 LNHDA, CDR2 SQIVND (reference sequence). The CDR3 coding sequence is TGTGCCAGTGGTATAGGGCCAAACTATGGCTACACCTTC. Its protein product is CASGIGPNYGYTF.

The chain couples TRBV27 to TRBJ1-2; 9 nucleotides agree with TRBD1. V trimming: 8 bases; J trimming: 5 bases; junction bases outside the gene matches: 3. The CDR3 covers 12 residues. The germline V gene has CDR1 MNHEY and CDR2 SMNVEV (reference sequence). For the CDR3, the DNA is TGTGCCAGCCGGGGGACAGGGTATGGCTACACCTTC. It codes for CASRGTGYGYTF.

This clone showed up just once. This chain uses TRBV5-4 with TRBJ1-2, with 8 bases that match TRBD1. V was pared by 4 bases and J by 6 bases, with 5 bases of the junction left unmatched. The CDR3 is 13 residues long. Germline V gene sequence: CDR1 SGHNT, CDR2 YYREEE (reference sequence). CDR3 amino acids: CASSTGTGDGYTF. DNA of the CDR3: TGTGCCAGCAGCACCGGGACAGGCGATGGCTACACCTTC. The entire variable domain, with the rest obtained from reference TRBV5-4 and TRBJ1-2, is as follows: ETGVTQSPTHLIKTRGQQVTLRCSSQSGHNTVSWYQQALGQGPQFIFQYYREEENGRGNFPPRFSGLQFPNYSSELNVNALELDDSALYLCASSTGTGDGYTFGSGTRLTVV.

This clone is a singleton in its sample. The CDR3 sequence is CASSLSGPLVYEKLFF. The CDR3 region has the DNA TGTGCCAGCAGTTTATCGGGGCCTTTAGTTTACGAAAAACTGTTTTTT. This rearrangement joins TRBV27 to TRBJ1-4; the D gene is possibly TRBD1 (5 bases). Per germline, CDR1 MNHEY and CDR2 SMNVEV (reference sequence). Trimming took off 0 bases at V and 8 bases at J, with 16 bases between the two ends. The CDR3 is 16 residues long.

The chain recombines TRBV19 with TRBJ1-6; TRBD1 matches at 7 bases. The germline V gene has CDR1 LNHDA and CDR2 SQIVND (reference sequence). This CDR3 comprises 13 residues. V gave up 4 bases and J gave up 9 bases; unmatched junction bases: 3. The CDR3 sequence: CASSTRDSSPLHF. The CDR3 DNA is TGTGCCAGTAGTACCAGGGACAGTTCACCCCTCCACTTT.

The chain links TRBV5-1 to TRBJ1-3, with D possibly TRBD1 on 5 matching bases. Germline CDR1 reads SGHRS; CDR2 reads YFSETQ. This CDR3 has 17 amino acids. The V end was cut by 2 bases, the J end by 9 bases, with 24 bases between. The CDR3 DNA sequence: TGCGCCAGCAGCTTAGTTTTCGGTAGGCAGGGCGTGCGCACCATATATTTT. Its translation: CASSLVFGRQGVRTIYF.

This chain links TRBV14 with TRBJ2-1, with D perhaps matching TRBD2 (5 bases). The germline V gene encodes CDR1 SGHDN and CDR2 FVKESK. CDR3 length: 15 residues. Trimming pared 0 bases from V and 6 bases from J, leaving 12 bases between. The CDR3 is CASSQDFRRVNEQFF. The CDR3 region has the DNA TGTGCCAGCAGCCAAGATTTCAGGCGGGTCAATGAGCAGTTCTTC.

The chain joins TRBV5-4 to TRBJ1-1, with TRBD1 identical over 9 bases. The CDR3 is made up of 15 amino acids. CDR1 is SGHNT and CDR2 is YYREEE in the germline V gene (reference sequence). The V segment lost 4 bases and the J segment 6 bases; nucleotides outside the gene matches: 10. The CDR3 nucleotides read TGTGCCAGCAGCAGGACAACAGGGGGCTATGCTGAAGCTTTCTTT. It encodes CASSRTTGGYAEAFF. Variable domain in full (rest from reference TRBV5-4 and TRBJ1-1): ETGVTQSPTHLIKTRGQQVTLRCSSQSGHNTVSWYQQALGQGPQFIFQYYREEENGRGNFPPRFSGLQFPNYSSELNVNALELDDSALYLCASSRTTGGYAEAFFGQGTRLTVV.

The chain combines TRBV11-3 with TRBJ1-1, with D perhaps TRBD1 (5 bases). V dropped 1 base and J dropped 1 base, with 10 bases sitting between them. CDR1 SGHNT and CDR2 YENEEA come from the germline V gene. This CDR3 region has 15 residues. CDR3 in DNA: TGTGCCAGCAGCTTAGGGGGACTTGGGAACACTGAAGCTTTCTTT. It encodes CASSLGGLGNTEAFF. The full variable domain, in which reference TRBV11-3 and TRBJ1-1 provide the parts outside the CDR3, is EAGVVQSPRYKIIEKKQPVAFWCNPISGHNTLYWYLQNLGQGPELLIRYENEEAVDDSQLPKDRFSAERLKGVDSTLKIQPAELGDSAVYLCASSLGGLGNTEAFFGQGTRLTVV.

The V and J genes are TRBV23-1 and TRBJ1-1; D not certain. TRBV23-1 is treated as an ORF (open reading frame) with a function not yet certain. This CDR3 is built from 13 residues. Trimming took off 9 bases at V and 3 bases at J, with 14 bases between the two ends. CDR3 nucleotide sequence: TGCGCCAGGGTGGGCAGGAGGGACACTGAAGCTTTCTTT. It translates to CARVGRRDTEAFF.

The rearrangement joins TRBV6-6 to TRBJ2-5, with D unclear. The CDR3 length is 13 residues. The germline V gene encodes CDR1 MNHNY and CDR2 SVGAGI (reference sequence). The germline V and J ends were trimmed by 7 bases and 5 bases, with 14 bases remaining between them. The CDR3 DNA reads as TGTGCCAGCACTTCCCGGAGCGTGGAGACCCAGTACTTC. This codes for CASTSRSVETQYF.

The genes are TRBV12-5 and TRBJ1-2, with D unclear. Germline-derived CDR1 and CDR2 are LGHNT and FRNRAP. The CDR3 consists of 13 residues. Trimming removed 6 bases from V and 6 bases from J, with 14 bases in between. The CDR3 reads CASGRSYMDGYTF. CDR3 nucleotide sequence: TGTGCTAGTGGCCGCTCATACATGGATGGCTACACCTTC.